The entry below describes one T cell receptor (beta chain). Its antigen is still unknown. This CDR3 contains 12 residues. V was shortened by 0 bases and J by 9 bases, with 8 bases between the two germline ends. Per germline, CDR1 SEHNR and CDR2 FQNEAQ (reference sequence). From blood CD8+ and CD4+ T cells, the TCR beta chain was sequenced. The CD8+ and CD4+ T cells were isolated magnetically using a negative isolation approach, whereas the TEMRA cells were enriched by FACS. These data originate in a study of CD8 T cells in Susac syndrome. Study-level points and caveats: The study conceded that its TCR sequencing and HLA analysis involved relatively few individuals.

RNA was extracted with the RNeasy kit, and a quantity of about 0.45 to 1 ug was reverse transcribed using random hexamers. With immunoSEQ multiplex PCR, TCR beta CDR3 was amplified across 54 Vbeta and 13 Jbeta. In TCRdb, the immunoSEQ multiplex PCR reads were re-called with MiXCR into one record per CDR3 protein. The sample lists 150,000 or so distinct CDR3 sequences; just over 90% were seen once. The chain is built from TRBV7-9 and TRBJ1-2; unclear D gene. The sample taken for sequencing was CD4+ T cells from PBMCs. The clonotype originates from a human donor in good health. In DNA form, the CDR3 reads TGTGCCAGCAGCTTAGCTGGAGACCGCTACACCTTC. Translated: CASSLAGDRYTF.